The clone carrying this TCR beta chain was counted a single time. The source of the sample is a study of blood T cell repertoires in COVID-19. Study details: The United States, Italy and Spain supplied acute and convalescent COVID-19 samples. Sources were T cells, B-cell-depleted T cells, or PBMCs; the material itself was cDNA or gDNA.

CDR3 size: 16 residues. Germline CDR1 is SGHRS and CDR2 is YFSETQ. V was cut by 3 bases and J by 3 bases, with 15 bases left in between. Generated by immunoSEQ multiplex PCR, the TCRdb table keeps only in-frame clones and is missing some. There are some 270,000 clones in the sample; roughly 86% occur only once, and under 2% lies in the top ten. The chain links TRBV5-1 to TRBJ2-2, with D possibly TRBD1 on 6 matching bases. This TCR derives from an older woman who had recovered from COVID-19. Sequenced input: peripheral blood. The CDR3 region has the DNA TGCGCCAGCAGCTCCCGGGACACCAGATACACCGGGGAGCTGTTTTTT. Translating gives CASSSRDTRYTGELFF.